The 21 T cell receptor beta chains reported below all come from one sample, sequenced in a study of cytomegalovirus exposure and HLA in healthy donors. 60 Vbeta and 13 Jbeta primers were used in PCR. Using immunoSEQ multiplex PCR, the repertoire was profiled, and TCRdb retains in-frame clones only, with some absent. Of about 230,000 clones listed, around nine tenths were seen once; the top ten hold around 1%. Sequencing was done on a sample of PBMCs. Every receptor here comes from a young woman in good health and CMV-seronegative.

The chain is built from TRBV2 and TRBJ1-1, with a weak D call TRBD1 (6 bases). CDR3 length: 17 residues. V lost 7 bases and J 0 bases, leaving 21 bases between the germline ends. The germline V gene has CDR1 SNHLY and CDR2 FYNNEI. The CDR3 is CASNYAGQGTMNTEAFF. The CDR3 region has the DNA TGTGCCAGCAACTACGCCGGGCAGGGGACTATGAACACTGAAGCTTTCTTT.

This chain joins TRBV19 and TRBJ1-1; D unresolved. There are 16 residues in the CDR3. In germline, CDR1 is LNHDA, CDR2 SQIVND (reference sequence). V lost 8 bases and J 3 bases, leaving 22 bases between the germline ends. As DNA, the CDR3 is TGTGCCAGTCATCTCTCCCGGGGAAATAGGGACACTGAAGCTTTCTTT. Residues: CASHLSRGNRDTEAFF.

The V gene is TRBV10-3, the J gene TRBJ1-6; D is undetermined. The V gene lost 11 bases and the J gene lost 8 bases, with 16 bases spanning the gap. This CDR3 has 13 amino acids. Germline V gene sequence: CDR1 ENHRY, CDR2 SYGVKD. The CDR3 DNA reads TGTGCCCCCCCGTTGGAGGGCGATTCACCCCTCCACTTT. Protein product: CAPPLEGDSPLHF.

The chain is built from TRBV23-1 and TRBJ2-1; 7 nucleotides match TRBD2. TRBV23-1 has ORF status, its function being uncertain. CDR3 length: 15 residues. The J segment lost 4 bases and the V segment lost 8 bases, leaving 11 bases of the junction unmatched. The DNA for the CDR3 is TGCGCCAGCCCTGCCTCGGGGGGAACTTACAATGAGCAGTTCTTC. It is translated as CASPASGGTYNEQFF.

The chain employs TRBV7-9 and TRBJ1-2; weak D call: TRBD1 (5 bases). The germline gives CDR1 SEHNR, CDR2 FQNEAQ (reference sequence). This CDR3 spans 14 amino acids. The V end lost 3 bases, the J end lost 6 bases, and 14 bases lay between the germline ends. CDR3 DNA: TGTGCCAGCAGCTTTGTTGGCAGGGTTAATGGCTACACCTTC. Protein sequence: CASSFVGRVNGYTF. The whole variable domain, remainder taken from reference TRBV7-9 and TRBJ1-2, is DTGVSQNPRHKITKRGQNVTFRCDPISEHNRLYWYRQTLGQGPEFLTYFQNEAQLEKSRLLSDRFSAERPKGSFSTLEIQRTEQGDSAMYLCASSFVGRVNGYTFGSGTRLTVV.

DNA of the CDR3: TGTGCCAGCAGCCAAGATCATCGGGTGTTCTATGGCTACACCTTC. Its protein is CASSQDHRVFYGYTF. The chain joins TRBV4-2 to TRBJ1-2; D uncertain. V lost 0 bases, J lost 4 bases, and 12 bases lay in between. This CDR3 has 15 residues. CDR1 and CDR2 from the germline V gene are LGHNA and YNFKEQ.

The chain joins TRBV9 to TRBJ2-5, with 13 bases that match TRBD2. J lost 2 bases, V lost 5 bases, and 9 bases had no gene match. Germline V CDR1 and CDR2: SGDLS, YYNGEE. This CDR3 contains 17 residues. In DNA form, the CDR3 reads TGTGCCAGCAGTAAACTAGCGGGAGGGGGTTCGCAAGAGACCCAGTACTTC. Residues: CASSKLAGGGSQETQYF.

The V and J genes are TRBV21-1 and TRBJ2-3; TRBD2 reflects the table's D call only, with no check against the DNA. TRBV21-1 is listed as a pseudogene. This CDR3 comprises 18 residues. The CDR3 is CASSKGGLAGVCTDTQYF. The CDR3 DNA follows: TGTGCCAGCAGCAAGGGTGGACTAGCGGGAGTGTGTACAGATACGCAGTATTTT.

This clone was found a few times. The V call is TRBV14, the J call TRBJ2-1; D unresolved. The length of the CDR3 is 16 residues. The germline V gene has CDR1 SGHDN and CDR2 FVKESK. V was clipped by 1 base and J by 3 bases, with 13 bases between them. This CDR3 is CASSQVKFIGYNEQFF. Written as DNA, the CDR3 is TGTGCCAGCAGCCAAGTCAAGTTCATCGGCTACAATGAGCAGTTCTTC.

V usage is TRBV6-4 and J usage is TRBJ2-4; D call uncertain. The CDR3 is made up of 15 amino acids. Germline loops: CDR1 MRHNA, CDR2 SNTAGT. V shed 7 bases and J shed 3 bases, with 16 bases lying between them. CDR3: CASMRVSRSKNIQYF. In DNA form, the CDR3 reads TGTGCCAGCATGAGAGTTTCCCGGAGCAAAAACATTCAGTACTTC.

The chain is built from TRBV5-3 and TRBJ2-1; 12 nucleotides agree with TRBD2. TRBV5-3 is known as an ORF, though its function is uncertain. The CDR3 has 20 amino acids. V gave up 0 bases and J gave up 3 bases; unmatched junction bases: 13. CDR3: CARSLAPWPLAGGLYNEQFF. Written as DNA, the CDR3 is TGTGCCAGAAGCTTGGCCCCATGGCCACTAGCGGGGGGCCTCTACAATGAGCAGTTCTTC.

This chain connects TRBV7-6 to TRBJ2-1, with TRBD2 identical over 7 bases. The CDR3 loop spans 16 amino acids. The V gene's germline CDR1 is SGHVS and CDR2 FNYEAQ. V gave up 2 bases and J gave up 8 bases; unmatched junction bases: 12. The CDR3 nucleotides are TGTGCCAGCAGCTTATTGGTCGCGGGAGAGGGTCATGAGCAGTTCTTC. Translation gives CASSLLVAGEGHEQFF.

V is TRBV27 and J is TRBJ2-5; TRBD2 agrees at 11 bases. The V gene end was trimmed by 4 bases and the J gene end by 3 bases; junction bases not matched to a gene: 19. The V gene's germline CDR1 is MNHEY and CDR2 SMNVEV (reference sequence). This CDR3 contains 20 residues. The CDR3 sequence: CASSSFQTSGKVGGKETQYF. The CDR3 DNA sequence: TGTGCCAGCAGTTCTTTTCAGACTAGCGGGAAGGTTGGGGGCAAAGAGACCCAGTACTTC.

This chain's CDR3 is CASSQRTSGGAADTQYF. The DNA for the CDR3 is TGTGCCAGCAGCCAGCGGACTAGCGGGGGGGCTGCAGATACGCAGTATTTT. The genes are TRBV7-2 and TRBJ2-3, with TRBD2 matching 15 bases. Unmatched junction bases numbered 7, after V lost 5 bases and J lost 4 bases. The CDR3 covers 17 residues. The germline gives CDR1 SGHTA, CDR2 FQGNSA.

The chain joins TRBV6-5 to TRBJ2-7; the D gene is possibly TRBD1 (6 bases). The CDR3 is made up of 14 amino acids. Trimming took off 9 bases at V and 7 bases at J, with 22 bases between the two ends. Germline V gene sequence: CDR1 MNHEY, CDR2 SVGAGI. The chain's CDR3 is CARDDFRQVEEQYF. The CDR3 region has the DNA TGTGCCAGGGATGATTTTAGACAGGTGGAAGAGCAGTACTTC.

V usage is TRBV5-4 and J usage is TRBJ2-5, with TRBD2 identical over 9 bases. The CDR3 consists of 15 residues. Trimming at V came to 4 bases and at J to 5 bases, leaving 9 bases not matched to a gene. Germline values: CDR1 SGHNT, CDR2 YYREEE (reference sequence). This CDR3 reads CASSLPRGGRETQYF. CDR3 coding DNA: TGTGCCAGCAGCCTGCCGCGGGGGGGCCGGGAGACCCAGTACTTC.

The CDR3 is CSAEDSIEQYF. The CDR3 nucleotides are TGCAGTGCCGAGGATTCGATCGAGCAGTACTTC. This chain joins TRBV20-1 and TRBJ2-7; D unclear. The CDR3 is 11 residues long. The V and J ends lost 6 bases and 6 bases respectively, with 12 bases between them. From germline, CDR1 is DFQATT and CDR2 SNEGSKA (reference sequence).

V and J are TRBV4-3 and TRBJ1-3, with 7 nucleotides matching TRBD1. The CDR3 runs 13 residues. V lost 0 bases to trimming and J lost 10 bases; unmatched junction nucleotides: 3. Looked up from germline, CDR1 is LGHNA and CDR2 is YSLEER. Here the CDR3 reads CASSQDLRGTIYF. For the CDR3, the DNA is TGCGCCAGCAGCCAAGACCTCAGGGGGACCATATATTTT.

The J gene is TRBJ1-2, the V gene TRBV6-5, with 9 bases aligning to TRBD1. The germline gives CDR1 MNHEY, CDR2 SVGAGI. The V and J ends lost 6 bases and 3 bases, in that order; junction bases with no gene match: 8. The CDR3 covers 15 residues. In DNA, the CDR3 is TGTGCCAGCAGCCTCGGGACAGGGATAGACTATGGCTACACCTTC. It specifies CASSLGTGIDYGYTF.

The rearrangement uses TRBV2 and TRBJ2-5, with a possible D match to TRBD1 (6 bases). The last part of the DNA fits TRBJ2-7 better; the J call may be wrong. This CDR3 has 15 residues. CDR1 SNHLY and CDR2 FYNNEI come from the germline V gene. CDR3 loop: CASRDPGDRAYEQYF. In DNA, the CDR3 is TGTGCCAGCAGAGATCCAGGGGATAGGGCTTACGAGCAGTACTTC.

This clone has only one observation. V usage is TRBV7-8 and J usage is TRBJ2-7; 11 bases are a match to TRBD2. This CDR3 is 19 amino acids long. Germline lookup yields CDR1 SGHVS and CDR2 FQNEAQ. The V and J ends lost 1 base and 2 bases, in that order; junction bases with no gene match: 13. The CDR3 nucleotides are TGTGCCAGCAGCTTAGTAGGGGGGGTAGCGGGAGGGCCCACCTACGAGCAGTACTTC. It codes for CASSLVGGVAGGPTYEQYF.